A single sample gave rise to the 30 T cell receptor beta chains below, sequenced in a study of blood T cell repertoires in COVID-19. The data were produced by immunoSEQ multiplex PCR, yet TCRdb's version contains in-frame clones alone and is incomplete. The profile shows 250,000 to 350,000 clones, around 87% of them singletons. Sequencing was performed on peripheral blood. These receptors all stem from a woman aged 50 to 65 who had recovered from COVID-19.

This rearrangement joins TRBV6-5 to TRBJ2-7; D may be TRBD2 (5 bases). The CDR3 has 14 amino acids. Trimming removed 7 bases at V and 4 bases at J, with 17 bases between. Germline V gene data show CDR1 as MNHEY and CDR2 as SVGAGI. In DNA, the CDR3 is TGTGCCAGCACACTAGTAGGCAGACTATACGAGCAGTACTTC. Its translation: CASTLVGRLYEQYF.

V gene TRBV5-6 combines with J gene TRBJ1-6; TRBD1 matches at 9 bases. V lost 4 bases and J lost 8; bases outside the gene matches: 7. There are 15 residues in the CDR3. The germline CDR1 and CDR2 sequences are SGHDT and YYEEEE. The CDR3 DNA follows: TGTGCCAGCAGCCTGCTGGACAGGGGAGATTCACCCCTCCACTTT. This sequence encodes CASSLLDRGDSPLHF.

This clone has only a few counts. The V gene is TRBV19, the J gene TRBJ1-6, with no clear D. Germline-derived CDR1 and CDR2 are LNHDA and SQIVND (reference sequence). Deletions cut 5 bases from V and 10 bases from J, with 12 bases between. This CDR3 comprises 13 residues. The CDR3 region has the DNA TGTGCCAGTAGTGCTACGAGAGGGTCACCCCTCCACTTT. The encoded protein is CASSATRGSPLHF.

V and J are TRBV6-5 and TRBJ1-1; D might be TRBD1 (6 bases). The CDR3 spans 15 residues. Germline V gives CDR1 MNHEY, CDR2 SVGAGI. V lost 5 bases to trimming and J lost 3 bases, with 16 bases between them. In DNA, the CDR3 is TGTGCCAGCAGTCAGCCCCAGGGGAGGGACACTGAAGCTTTCTTT. Translation gives CASSQPQGRDTEAFF.

The rearrangement joins TRBV7-8 to TRBJ1-3; no clear D. In germline, CDR1 is SGHVS, CDR2 FQNEAQ. The CDR3 sequence is 14 residues long. Trimming cost V 5 bases and J 4 bases, with 12 bases left between them. The CDR3, as DNA: TGTGCCAGCAGCCGAGAGACACAAGGAAACACCATATATTTT. Translated: CASSRETQGNTIYF. Using reference TRBV7-8 and TRBJ1-3 for the parts outside the CDR3, the full variable domain is GAGVSQSPRYKVAKRGQDVALRCDPISGHVSLFWYQQALGQGPEFLTYFQNEAQLDKSGLPSDRFFAERPEGSVSTLKIQRTQQEDSAVYLCASSRETQGNTIYFGEGSWLTVV.

This rearrangement joins TRBV30 to TRBJ1-5; 7 bases align to TRBD1. V dropped 4 bases and J dropped 2; count of bases not matched to a gene: 5. The CDR3 has 14 amino acids. Germline V gene data show CDR1 as GTSNPN and CDR2 as SVGIG (reference sequence). The CDR3 nucleotides read TGTGCCTGGACCCCAGGGGGAGGCAATCAGCCCCAGCATTTT. This gives the protein CAWTPGGGNQPQHF.

V usage is TRBV30 and J usage is TRBJ2-7; 7 bases map to TRBD1. The V segment lost 3 bases and the J segment 2 bases; nucleotides outside the gene matches: 13. This CDR3 has 16 residues. Germline values: CDR1 GTSNPN, CDR2 SVGIG (reference sequence). CDR3 protein: CAWSPGYRGVAYEQYF. CDR3 sequence (DNA): TGTGCCTGGAGCCCCGGCTACAGGGGAGTTGCCTACGAGCAGTACTTC.

The chain joins TRBV29-1 to TRBJ2-7; possible D gene TRBD2, 7 bases. V was cut by 4 bases and J by 2 bases, with 15 bases left in between. This CDR3 comprises 14 residues. The germline V gene encodes CDR1 SQVTM and CDR2 ANQGSEA. The CDR3 sequence: CSVARGGRAYEQYF. The CDR3 DNA reads TGCAGCGTTGCCAGGGGAGGGAGAGCCTACGAGCAGTACTTC.

The table lists this clone with a count of one. This chain links TRBV28 with TRBJ1-3; D gene unclear. Trimming stripped 0 bases from V and 0 bases from J, with 6 bases between. Germline lookup yields CDR1 MDHEN and CDR2 SYDVKM. This CDR3 region has 15 residues. CDR3 region: CASSLWGDSGNTIYF. CDR3 coding DNA: TGTGCCAGCAGTTTATGGGGCGACTCTGGAAACACCATATATTTT.

The chain recombines TRBV9 with TRBJ1-4; possibly TRBD1 for D (6 bases). The V end was cut by 2 bases, the J end by 0 bases, with 17 bases between. The CDR3 spans 18 residues. Germline V gene lookup returns CDR1 SGDLS and CDR2 YYNGEE. The CDR3 sequence: CASSVAPTGSATNEKLFF. CDR3 DNA sequence: TGTGCCAGCAGCGTGGCCCCCACAGGGAGTGCAACTAATGAAAAACTGTTTTTT.

This clone was recorded only once. This chain uses TRBV19 with TRBJ2-5; a possible D gene is TRBD2 (6 bases). Germline V gives CDR1 LNHDA, CDR2 SQIVND (reference sequence). With 5 bases removed from V and 7 bases from J, the gap between germline ends came to 26 bases. This CDR3 is 17 amino acids long. This CDR3 reads CASSADRDSPLGATQYF. CDR3 bases: TGTGCCAGTAGTGCCGACCGGGACTCCCCTTTAGGTGCGACCCAGTACTTC.

The chain carries TRBV6-1 and TRBJ2-4; no clear D. The CDR3 sequence is 14 residues long. Trimming shortened V by 2 bases and J by 0 bases, and 5 bases separated the two germline ends. The germline gives CDR1 MNHNS, CDR2 SASEGT. The CDR3 loop is CASSETVAKNIQYF. CDR3 sequence (DNA): TGTGCCAGCAGTGAAACGGTAGCCAAAAACATTCAGTACTTC.

The count of this clone is one. The chain joins TRBV10-3 to TRBJ2-2; the match to TRBD1 covers 7 bases. There are 14 residues in the CDR3. V lost 9 bases and J lost 6; bases outside the gene matches: 10. The germline V gene encodes CDR1 ENHRY and CDR2 SYGVKD. CDR3 region: CAIETGRVPGELFF. The CDR3 coding sequence is TGTGCCATAGAGACAGGGCGGGTACCCGGGGAGCTGTTTTTT.

The gene calls are TRBV12-3 or TRBV12-4 and TRBJ2-7, with 8 bases identical to TRBD1. This CDR3 comprises 13 residues. The V segment lost 2 bases and the J segment 7 bases; nucleotides outside the gene matches: 4. CDR3 nucleotide sequence: TGTGCCAGCAGTTTACAGGGGGCGGGGGAGCAGTACTTC. The encoded protein is CASSLQGAGEQYF.

This clone came up once. The rearrangement uses TRBV7-8 and TRBJ1-2; 7 positions agree with TRBD1. Germline V gives CDR1 SGHVS, CDR2 FQNEAQ. The CDR3 extends over 13 amino acids. Germline trimming cut 5 bases from V and 2 bases from J; bases unmatched to any gene: 2. The CDR3, as DNA: TGTGCCAGCAGCCGGGACAGAAACTATGGCTACACCTTC. Its protein is CASSRDRNYGYTF.

The rearrangement uses TRBV9 and TRBJ1-6; 12 bases agree with TRBD1. CDR3 length: 17 residues. J was trimmed by 10 bases and V by 3 bases; bases with no gene match: 11. Germline assignment: CDR1 SGDLS and CDR2 YYNGEE. The CDR3 loop is CASSADSGTGGSSPLHF. CDR3 nucleotides: TGTGCCAGCAGCGCGGATAGTGGGACAGGGGGCTCGTCACCCCTCCACTTT.

The V gene is TRBV6-2 or TRBV6-3, the J gene TRBJ2-7; tentative D call: TRBD1 (6 bases). CDR1 is MNHEY, CDR2 SVGEGT, per germline. This CDR3 has 14 amino acids. The V and J ends lost 5 bases and 0 bases respectively, with 11 bases between them. DNA of the CDR3: TGTGCCAGCAGTCAAACAGGGATCTCCTACGAGCAGTACTTC. This sequence encodes CASSQTGISYEQYF.

The chain links TRBV28 to TRBJ1-1, with 10 bases identical to TRBD1. The junction had 0 bases not matched to a gene; V was cut back by 4 bases and J by 1 base. The CDR3 runs 14 residues. Per the germline V gene, CDR1 is MDHEN and CDR2 is SYDVKM. The CDR3 sequence: CASSWTGGNTEAFF. CDR3 nucleotides: TGTGCCAGCAGTTGGACAGGGGGGAACACTGAAGCTTTCTTT. The whole variable domain, filled in from reference TRBV28 and TRBJ1-1, reads DVKVTQSSRYLVKRTGEKVFLECVQDMDHENMFWYRQDPGLGLRLIYFSYDVKMKEKGDIPEGYSVSREKKERFSLILESASTNQTSMYLCASSWTGGNTEAFFGQGTRLTVV.

The chain couples TRBV4-3 to TRBJ2-3; a weak D match, TRBD1 (6 bases). V lost 0 bases and J 2 bases, leaving 9 bases between the germline ends. CDR3 length: 15 amino acids. Germline V gives CDR1 LGHNA, CDR2 YSLEER. The CDR3 DNA follows: TGCGCCAGCAGCCAAGAGTGGGACACCACAGATACGCAGTATTTT. It is translated as CASSQEWDTTDTQYF.

This chain connects TRBV5-1 to TRBJ2-1; D gene unclear. Deletions cut 0 bases from V and 5 bases from J, with 12 bases between. CDR3 length equals 15 residues. Germline CDR1 and CDR2: SGHRS and YFSETQ. The CDR3 coding sequence is TGCGCCAGCAGCTTGGGGCAGGTAGAAAACAATGAGCAGTTCTTC. Translation gives CASSLGQVENNEQFF.

V is TRBV6-5 and J is TRBJ2-3; 9 bases fit TRBD1. CDR3 length: 15 residues. The trim removed 5 bases at V and 4 bases at J, leaving 7 bases unmatched. Germline CDR1 MNHEY, CDR2 SVGAGI. CDR3 residues: CASSRRTGEADTQYF. The CDR3 DNA is TGTGCCAGCAGTAGGAGGACAGGGGAGGCAGATACGCAGTATTTT.

The chain recombines TRBV5-1 with TRBJ2-5; D possibly corresponds to TRBD1 (5 bases). The germline V gene encodes CDR1 SGHRS and CDR2 YFSETQ. V gave up 0 bases and J gave up 1 base, with 13 bases separating them. CDR3 length equals 16 residues. The CDR3 sequence: CASSLEPGSGQETQYF. CDR3 in DNA: TGCGCCAGCAGCTTGGAACCAGGGTCTGGCCAAGAGACCCAGTACTTC.

CDR3 nucleotides: TGTGCCAGCAGCCCATCGAGGCAGGGGAGGCAGTACTTC. Protein sequence: CASSPSRQGRQYF. This chain connects TRBV7-2 to TRBJ2-7, with D possibly being TRBD1 (6 bases). In germline, CDR1 is SGHTA, CDR2 FQGNSA. The V and J ends lost 5 bases and 9 bases respectively, with 17 bases between them. This CDR3 is 13 amino acids long.

This clone has at least ten counts. CDR3 in amino acids: CASSAETGVNSPLHF. The CDR3 DNA reads TGTGCCAGCAGCGCCGAGACAGGGGTCAATTCACCCCTCCACTTT. V and J are TRBV9 and TRBJ1-6; 8 positions agree with TRBD1. The germline V gene has CDR1 SGDLS and CDR2 YYNGEE. V was pared by 3 bases and J by 7 bases, with 6 bases of the junction left unmatched. The CDR3 consists of 15 residues.

On this clone: The sample carries other DNA sequences with the same CDR3. The gene calls are TRBV20-1 and TRBJ2-5, with D perhaps matching TRBD2 (7 bases). V was cut by 5 bases and J by 5 bases, with 9 bases left in between. The V gene's germline CDR1 is DFQATT and CDR2 SNEGSKA (reference sequence). The length of the CDR3 is 11 residues. CDR3 coding DNA: TGCAGTGCTCGGGGGGCGGAGACCCAGTACTTC. It translates to CSARGAETQYF.

This chain links TRBV5-1 with TRBJ2-5; 8 nucleotides agree with TRBD1. Germline assignment: CDR1 SGHRS and CDR2 YFSETQ. The V and J ends lost 0 bases and 5 bases, in that order; junction bases with no gene match: 6. The CDR3 spans 15 residues. The CDR3 sequence: CASSLGQGAAETQYF. In DNA, the CDR3 is TGCGCCAGCAGCTTGGGGCAGGGGGCCGCCGAGACCCAGTACTTC.

This clone was counted a few times. The V and J genes are TRBV4-1 and TRBJ1-5; possible D gene TRBD1, 6 bases. V was trimmed by 0 bases and J by 0 bases, leaving 12 bases between them. CDR1 and CDR2 (germline): MGHRA, YSYEKL. There are 17 residues in the CDR3. As DNA, the CDR3 is TGCGCCAGCAGCCAAGATGGGCAGGGGCTTAGCAATCAGCCCCAGCATTTT. As protein: CASSQDGQGLSNQPQHF.

The CDR3 DNA follows: TGTGCCAGCCGACAGGGGGGCCGGGAGACCCAGTACTTC. It translates to CASRQGGRETQYF. This chain joins TRBV28 and TRBJ2-5; TRBD1 matches at 9 bases. This CDR3 is built from 13 residues. Germline assignment: CDR1 MDHEN and CDR2 SYDVKM. J gave up 5 bases and V 8 bases, and 6 bases lay outside the gene matches.

This rearrangement joins TRBV18 to TRBJ2-5, with 7 nucleotides matching TRBD1. The CDR3 extends over 12 amino acids. Germline V gene lookup returns CDR1 KGHSH and CDR2 LQKENI. Losses at the gene ends were 3 bases for V and 10 bases for J; bases not matched to a gene: 5. CDR3 region: CASSPGQPNQYF. In DNA, the CDR3 is TGTGCCAGCTCACCGGGACAGCCCAACCAGTACTTC.

The chain employs TRBV5-1 and TRBJ2-2; D is undetermined. Germline V lookup: CDR1 SGHRS, CDR2 YFSETQ. The CDR3 has 17 amino acids. V lost 0 bases to trimming and J lost 3 bases, with 15 bases between them. The CDR3 here is CASSLDGIRRDTGELFF. The CDR3 DNA sequence: TGCGCCAGCAGCTTGGATGGCATCAGGCGCGACACCGGGGAGCTGTTTTTT.